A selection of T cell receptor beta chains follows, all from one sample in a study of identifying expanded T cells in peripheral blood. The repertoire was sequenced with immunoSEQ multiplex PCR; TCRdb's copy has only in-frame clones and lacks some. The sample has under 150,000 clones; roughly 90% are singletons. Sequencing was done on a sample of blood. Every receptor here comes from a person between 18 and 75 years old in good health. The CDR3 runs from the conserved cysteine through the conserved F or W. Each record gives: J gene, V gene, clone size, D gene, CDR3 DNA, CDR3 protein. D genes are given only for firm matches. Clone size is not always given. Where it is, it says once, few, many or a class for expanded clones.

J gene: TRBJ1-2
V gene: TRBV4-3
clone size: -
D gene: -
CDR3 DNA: TGCGCCAGCAGCCAAGAGGCCTACAACTATGGCTACACCTTC
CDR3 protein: CASSQEAYNYGYTF

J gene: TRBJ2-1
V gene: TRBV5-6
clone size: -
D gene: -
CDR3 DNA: TGTGCCAGCAGCTTGCGGGGGCAAAACAATGAGCAGTTCTTC
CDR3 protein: CASSLRGQNNEQFF

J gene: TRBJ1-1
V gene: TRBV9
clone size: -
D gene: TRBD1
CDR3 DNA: TGTGCCAGCAGTACCGGGACAGGGTCTAATCCTGAAGCTTTCTTT
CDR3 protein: CASSTGTGSNPEAFF

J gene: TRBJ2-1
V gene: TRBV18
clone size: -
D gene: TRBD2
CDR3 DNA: TGTGCCAGCTCACCCAGGCTAGCGGGGGCCGGGAACAATGAGCAGTTCTTC
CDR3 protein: CASSPRLAGAGNNEQFF

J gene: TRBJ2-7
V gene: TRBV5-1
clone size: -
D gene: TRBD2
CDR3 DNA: TGCGCCAGCAGCTCCGGACTAGCGGGAGTTGGGTTCACCTACGAGCAGTACTTC
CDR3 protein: CASSSGLAGVGFTYEQYF

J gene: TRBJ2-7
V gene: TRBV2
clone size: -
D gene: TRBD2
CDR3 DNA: TGTGCCAGCAGAGGGACTAGCGGGAGTTACGAGCAGTACTTC
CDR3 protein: CASRGTSGSYEQYF

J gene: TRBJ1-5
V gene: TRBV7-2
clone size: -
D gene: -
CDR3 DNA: TGTGCCAGCAGCACCCGGGGCAATCAGCCCCAGCATTTT
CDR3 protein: CASSTRGNQPQHF

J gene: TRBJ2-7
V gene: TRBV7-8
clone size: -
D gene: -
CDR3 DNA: TGTGCCAGCAGCATTACAGGGTACGAGCAGTACTTC
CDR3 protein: CASSITGYEQYF

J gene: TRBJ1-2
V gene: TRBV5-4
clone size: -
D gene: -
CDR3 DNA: TGTGCCAGCAGCGTGGGACAACAAGGGGCCAACTATGGCTACACCTTC
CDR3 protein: CASSVGQQGANYGYTF

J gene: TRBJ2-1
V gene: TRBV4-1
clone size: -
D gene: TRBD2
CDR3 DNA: TGCGCCAGCAGCCCCCCCTTAATCGCGGGAGTCCGAACTGACACTAACAATGAGCAGTTCTTC
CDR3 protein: CASSPPLIAGVRTDTNNEQFF

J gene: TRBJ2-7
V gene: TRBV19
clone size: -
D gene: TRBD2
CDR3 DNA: TGTGCCAGTAGTAAAAACCCCCTTGGACTAGCGGGAGAAAACGAGCAGTACTTC
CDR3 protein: CASSKNPLGLAGENEQYF

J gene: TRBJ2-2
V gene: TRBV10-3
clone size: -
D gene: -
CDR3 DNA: TGTGCCATCAGTGACCTACAGGGAAGCGATGGCACCGGGGAGCTGTTTTTT
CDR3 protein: CAISDLQGSDGTGELFF

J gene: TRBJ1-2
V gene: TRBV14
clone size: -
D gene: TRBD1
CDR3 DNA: TGTGCCAGCAGCCAAACAGGGGTGCGTGGCTACACCTTC
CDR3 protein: CASSQTGVRGYTF

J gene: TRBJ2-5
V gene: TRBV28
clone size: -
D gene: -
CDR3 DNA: TGTGCCAGCCAACGAGGGGGCGGGGTAGTGGGGACCCAGTACTTC
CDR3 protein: CASQRGGGVVGTQYF

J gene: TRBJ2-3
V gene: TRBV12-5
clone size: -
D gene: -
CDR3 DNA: TGTGCTAGTGGTTGGTCAGGGACAGATACGCAGTATTTT
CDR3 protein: CASGWSGTDTQYF

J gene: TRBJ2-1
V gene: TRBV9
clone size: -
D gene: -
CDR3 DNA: TGTGCCAGCAGCGTAGGGTCCACTGGGAATGAGCAGTTCTTC
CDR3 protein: CASSVGSTGNEQFF

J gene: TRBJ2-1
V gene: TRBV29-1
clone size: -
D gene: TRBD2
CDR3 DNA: TGCAGCGCCCCGGGACTAGCGGCCTACAATGAGCAGTTCTTC
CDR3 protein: CSAPGLAAYNEQFF

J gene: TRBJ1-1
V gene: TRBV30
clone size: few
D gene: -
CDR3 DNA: TGTGCCTGGAGTCCCCCGGGGGGAAACACTGAAGCTTTCTTT
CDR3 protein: CAWSPPGGNTEAFF

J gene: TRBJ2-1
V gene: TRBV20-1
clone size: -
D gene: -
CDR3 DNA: TGCAGTGTAGGGACTCACAATGAGCAGTTCTTC
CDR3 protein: CSVGTHNEQFF

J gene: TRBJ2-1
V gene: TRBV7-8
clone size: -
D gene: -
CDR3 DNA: TGTGCCAGCAGCTTAGGCGAAGAAAATGAGCAGTTCTTC
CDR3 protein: CASSLGEENEQFF

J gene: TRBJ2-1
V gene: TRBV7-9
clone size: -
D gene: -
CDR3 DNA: TGTGCCAGCAGCTTATTGGACTATACCAATGAGCAGTTCTTC
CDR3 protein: CASSLLDYTNEQFF

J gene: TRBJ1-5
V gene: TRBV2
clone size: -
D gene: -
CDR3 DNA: TGTGCCAGCAGTTCCGCCGGACGGATTAATCAGCCCCAGCATTTT
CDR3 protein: CASSSAGRINQPQHF

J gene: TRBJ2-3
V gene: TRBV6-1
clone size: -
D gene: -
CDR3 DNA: TGTGCCAGCAGTCAGGACACGAGCACAGATACGCAGTATTTT
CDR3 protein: CASSQDTSTDTQYF

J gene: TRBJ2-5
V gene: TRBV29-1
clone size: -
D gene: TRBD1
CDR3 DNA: TGCAGCGGACGGGACAGGGGGATAGAAGAGACCCAGTACTTC
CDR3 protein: CSGRDRGIEETQYF

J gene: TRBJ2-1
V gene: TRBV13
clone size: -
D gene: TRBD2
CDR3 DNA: TGTGCCAGCAGCTTATCTGGGCGGGAGGGCTTCAATGAGCAGTTCTTC
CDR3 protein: CASSLSGREGFNEQFF

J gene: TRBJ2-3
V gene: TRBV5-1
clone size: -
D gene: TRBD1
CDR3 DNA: TGCGCCAGCAGCTTGGAGGGGGCGCGGACAGATACGCAGTATTTT
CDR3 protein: CASSLEGARTDTQYF

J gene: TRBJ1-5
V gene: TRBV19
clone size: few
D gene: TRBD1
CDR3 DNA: TGTGCCAGTAGTATAGGAAGGGGGACAGATCAGCCCCAGCATTTT
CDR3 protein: CASSIGRGTDQPQHF

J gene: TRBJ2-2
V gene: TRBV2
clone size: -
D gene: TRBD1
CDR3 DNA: TGTGCCAGCAGTAAAGGACAGGGGGGGAACACCGGGGAGCTGTTTTTT
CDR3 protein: CASSKGQGGNTGELFF

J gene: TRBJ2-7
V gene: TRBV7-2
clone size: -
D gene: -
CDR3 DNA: TGTGCCAGCCGTCAGACTAGTGTTTCCTACGAGCAGTACTTC
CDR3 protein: CASRQTSVSYEQYF

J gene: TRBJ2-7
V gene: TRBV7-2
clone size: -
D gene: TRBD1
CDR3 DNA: TGTGCCAGCAGCACCGGACAGGGGCGGATAACCTACGAGCAGTACTTC
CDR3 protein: CASSTGQGRITYEQYF

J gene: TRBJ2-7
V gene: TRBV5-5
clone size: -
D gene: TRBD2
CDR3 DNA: TGTGCCAGCAGCTTGCGACGGGAGGCCACCTACGAGCAGTACTTC
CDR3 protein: CASSLRREATYEQYF

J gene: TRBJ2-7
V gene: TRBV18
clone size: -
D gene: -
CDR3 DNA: TGTGCCAGCTCTTACGGACAGATCTACGAGCAGTACTTC
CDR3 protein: CASSYGQIYEQYF